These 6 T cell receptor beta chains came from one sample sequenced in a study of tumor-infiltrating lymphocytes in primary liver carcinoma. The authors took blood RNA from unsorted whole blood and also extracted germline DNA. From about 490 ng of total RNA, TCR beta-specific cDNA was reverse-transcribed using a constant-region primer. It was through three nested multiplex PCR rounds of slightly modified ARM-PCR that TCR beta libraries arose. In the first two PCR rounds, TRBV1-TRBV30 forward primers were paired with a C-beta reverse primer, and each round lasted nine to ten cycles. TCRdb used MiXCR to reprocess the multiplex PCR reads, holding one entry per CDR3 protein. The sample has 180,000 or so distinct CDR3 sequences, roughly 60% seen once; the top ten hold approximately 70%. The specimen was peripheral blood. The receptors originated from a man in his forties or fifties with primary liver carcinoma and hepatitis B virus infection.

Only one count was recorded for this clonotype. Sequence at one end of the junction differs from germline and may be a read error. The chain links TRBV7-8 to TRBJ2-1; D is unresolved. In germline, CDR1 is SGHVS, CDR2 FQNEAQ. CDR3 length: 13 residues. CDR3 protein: CVSSLGSGREQFF. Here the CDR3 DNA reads TGTGTCAGCAGCTTAGGTTCAGGTCGTGAGCAGTTCTTC.

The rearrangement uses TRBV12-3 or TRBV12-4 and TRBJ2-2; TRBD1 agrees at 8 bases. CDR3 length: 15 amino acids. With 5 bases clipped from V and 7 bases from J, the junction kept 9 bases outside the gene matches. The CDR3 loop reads CASSPGTGAIGELFF. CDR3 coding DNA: TGTGCCAGCAGTCCCGGGACAGGTGCGATCGGGGAGCTGTTTTTT.

The CDR3: CASSSTGANTEAFF. The CDR3 coding sequence is TGTGCCAGCAGTTCGACAGGGGCGAACACTGAAGCTTTCTTT. The chain is built from TRBV6-5 and TRBJ1-1, with 8 bases that match TRBD1. Trimming cost V 4 bases and J 1 base; bases outside gene matches: 2. This CDR3 has 14 residues. Germline lookup yields CDR1 MNHEY and CDR2 SVGAGI.

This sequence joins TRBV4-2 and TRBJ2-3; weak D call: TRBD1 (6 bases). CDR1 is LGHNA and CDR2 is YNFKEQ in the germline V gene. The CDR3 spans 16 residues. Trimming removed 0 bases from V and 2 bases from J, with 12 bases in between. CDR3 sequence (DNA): TGTGCCAGCAGCCAAGAGGGAAGACAGGACACAGATACGCAGTATTTT. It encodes CASSQEGRQDTDTQYF.

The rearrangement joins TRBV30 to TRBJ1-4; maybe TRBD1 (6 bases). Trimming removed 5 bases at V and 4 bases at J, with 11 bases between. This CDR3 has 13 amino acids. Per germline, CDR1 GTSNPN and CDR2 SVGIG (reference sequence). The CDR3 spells CAWAGQFNEKLFF. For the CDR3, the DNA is TGTGCCTGGGCAGGACAGTTTAATGAAAAACTGTTTTTT.

The chain's CDR3 is CASMIARDSGWADTQYF. Here the CDR3 DNA reads TGTGCCAGCATGATCGCACGGGACTCGGGATGGGCAGATACGCAGTATTTT. The chain couples TRBV6-6 to TRBJ2-3; a possible D gene is TRBD2 (6 bases). Germline V gene sequence: CDR1 MNHNY, CDR2 SVGAGI (reference sequence). This CDR3 comprises 17 residues. Trimming took off 7 bases at V and 4 bases at J, with 24 bases between the two ends.